This T cell receptor (beta chain) was profiled in a study of PD-1 blockade in classical Hodgkin lymphoma. Every one of the patients relapsed after autologous stem cell transplantation (brentuximab vedotin exposure was variable). General study points: Excluded were patients who started nivolumab under 1 year after ASCT, a group that had lower diversity.

CDR1 is MGHRA and CDR2 is YSYEKL in the germline V gene. V dropped 1 base and J dropped 3; count of bases not matched to a gene: 13. The CDR3 is 18 residues long. Notes on this clone: Its antigen remains unidentified.

Libraries were prepared by immunoSEQ multiplex PCR; TCRdb keeps only in-frame clonotypes and omits some of them. The sample contains more than 10,000 clones, 70% to 90% of which appear only once. This rearrangement joins TRBV4-1 to TRBJ2-7; 9 positions agree with TRBD2. The origin of this receptor is a human donor with classical Hodgkin lymphoma. Sample: peripheral blood mononuclear cells (PBMCs), taken at baseline. CDR3 sequence: CASSQVVAGVIGVYEQYF. The CDR3 DNA follows: TGCGCCAGCAGCCAAGTAGTAGCGGGAGTCATAGGGGTCTACGAGCAGTACTTC.